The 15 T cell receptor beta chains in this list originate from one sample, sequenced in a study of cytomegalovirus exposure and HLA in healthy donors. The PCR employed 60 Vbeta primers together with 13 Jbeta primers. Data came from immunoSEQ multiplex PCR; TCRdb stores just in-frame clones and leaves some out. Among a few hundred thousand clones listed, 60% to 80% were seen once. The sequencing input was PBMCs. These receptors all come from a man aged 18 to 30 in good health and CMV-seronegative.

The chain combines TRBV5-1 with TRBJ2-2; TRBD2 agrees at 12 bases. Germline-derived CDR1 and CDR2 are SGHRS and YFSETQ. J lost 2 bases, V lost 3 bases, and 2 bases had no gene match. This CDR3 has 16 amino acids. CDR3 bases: TGCGCCAGCAGCTCGACTAGCGGGGGTAACACCGGGGAGCTGTTTTTT. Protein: CASSSTSGGNTGELFF. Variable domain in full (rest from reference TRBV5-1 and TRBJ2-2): KAGVTQTPRYLIKTRGQQVTLSCSPISGHRSVSWYQQTPGQGLQFLFEYFSETQRNKGNFPGRFSGRQFSNSRSEMNVSTLELGDSALYLCASSSTSGGNTGELFFGEGSRLTVL.

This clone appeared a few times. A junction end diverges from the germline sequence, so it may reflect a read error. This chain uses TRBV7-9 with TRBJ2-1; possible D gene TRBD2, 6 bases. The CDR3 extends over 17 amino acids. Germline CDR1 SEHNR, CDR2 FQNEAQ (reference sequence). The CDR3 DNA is TGTTCCAGCAGCTTAAAGCGGCCCGGGACTGGAGGCTATGAGCAGTTCTTC. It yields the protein CSSSLKRPGTGGYEQFF. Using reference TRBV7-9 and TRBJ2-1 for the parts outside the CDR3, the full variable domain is DTGVSQNPRHKITKRGQNVTFRCDPISEHNRLYWYRQTLGQGPEFLTYFQNEAQLEKSRLLSDRFSAERPKGSFSTLEIQRTEQGDSAMYLCSSSLKRPGTGGYEQFFGPGTRLTVL.

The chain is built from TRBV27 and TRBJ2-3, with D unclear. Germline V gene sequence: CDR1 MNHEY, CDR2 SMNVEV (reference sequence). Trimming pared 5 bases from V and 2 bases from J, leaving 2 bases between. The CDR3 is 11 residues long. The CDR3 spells CASSHTDTQYF. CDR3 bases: TGTGCCAGCAGTCACACAGATACGCAGTATTTT.

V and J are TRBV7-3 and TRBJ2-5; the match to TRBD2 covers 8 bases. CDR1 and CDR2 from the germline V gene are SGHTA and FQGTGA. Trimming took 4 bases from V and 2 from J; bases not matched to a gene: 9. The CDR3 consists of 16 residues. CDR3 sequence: CASSSGLVGGQETQYF. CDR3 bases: TGTGCCAGCAGCTCGGGACTAGTCGGGGGGCAAGAGACCCAGTACTTC.

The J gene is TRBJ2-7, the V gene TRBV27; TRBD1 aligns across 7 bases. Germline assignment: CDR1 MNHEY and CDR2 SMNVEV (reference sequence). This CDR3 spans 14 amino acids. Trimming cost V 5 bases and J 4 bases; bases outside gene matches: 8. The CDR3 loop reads CASSHEGQLYEQYF. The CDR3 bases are TGTGCCAGCAGTCACGAGGGACAGCTTTACGAGCAGTACTTC.

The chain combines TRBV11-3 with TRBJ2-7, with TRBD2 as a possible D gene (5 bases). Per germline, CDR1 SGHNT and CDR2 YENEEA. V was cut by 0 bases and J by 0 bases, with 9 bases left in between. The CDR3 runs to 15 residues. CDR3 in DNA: TGTGCCAGCAGCTTAGATGATGGAGGCTCCTACGAGCAGTACTTC. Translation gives CASSLDDGGSYEQYF.

The CDR3 sequence is CATRLAGDGDEQFF. DNA for the CDR3: TGTGCCACTAGACTAGCGGGAGACGGGGATGAGCAGTTCTTC. The chain employs TRBV19 and TRBJ2-1; 12 bases fit TRBD2. V dropped 10 bases and J dropped 8; count of bases not matched to a gene: 9. The germline V gene has CDR1 LNHDA and CDR2 SQIVND (reference sequence). This CDR3 has 14 residues. The whole variable domain, filled in from reference TRBV19 and TRBJ2-1, reads DGGITQSPKYLFRKEGQNVTLSCEQNLNHDAMYWYRQDPGQGLRLIYYSQIVNDFQKGDIAEGYSVSREKKESFPLTVTSAQKNPTAFYLCATRLAGDGDEQFFGPGTRLTVL.

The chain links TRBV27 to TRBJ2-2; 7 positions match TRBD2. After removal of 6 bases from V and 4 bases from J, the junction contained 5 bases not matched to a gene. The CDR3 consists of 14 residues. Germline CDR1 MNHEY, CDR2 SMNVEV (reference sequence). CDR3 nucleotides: TGTGCCAGCAGCCTAGCGGTTGGCACCGGGGAGCTGTTTTTT. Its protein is CASSLAVGTGELFF.

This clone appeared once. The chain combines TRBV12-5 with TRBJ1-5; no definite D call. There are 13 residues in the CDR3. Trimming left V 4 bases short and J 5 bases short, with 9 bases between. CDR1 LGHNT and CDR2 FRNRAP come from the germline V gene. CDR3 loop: CASGSSPDQPQHF. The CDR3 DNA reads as TGTGCTAGTGGTTCCTCGCCGGATCAGCCCCAGCATTTT.

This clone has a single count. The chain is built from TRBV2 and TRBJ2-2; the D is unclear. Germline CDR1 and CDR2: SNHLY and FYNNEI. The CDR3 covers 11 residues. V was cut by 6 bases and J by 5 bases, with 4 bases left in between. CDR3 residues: CASSETGELFF. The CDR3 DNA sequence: TGTGCCAGCAGCGAGACCGGGGAGCTGTTTTTT.

CDR3 loop: CASSPVGGPEQYF. CDR3 nucleotides: TGTGCCAGCTCACCGGTCGGGGGTCCCGAGCAGTACTTC. The chain employs TRBV18 and TRBJ2-7, with D tentatively TRBD2 (6 bases). Germline assignment: CDR1 KGHSH and CDR2 LQKENI. The CDR3 is made up of 13 amino acids. The germline V and J ends were trimmed by 3 bases and 6 bases, with 12 bases remaining between them.

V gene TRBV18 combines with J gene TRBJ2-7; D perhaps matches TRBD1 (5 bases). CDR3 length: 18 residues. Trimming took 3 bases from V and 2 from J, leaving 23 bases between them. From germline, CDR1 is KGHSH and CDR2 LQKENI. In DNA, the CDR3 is TGTGCCAGCTCACCTCCAGGGTCGGCAGACGTTTCCCCCTACGAGCAGTACTTC. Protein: CASSPPGSADVSPYEQYF.

This CDR3 reads CASSIVTGGNYEQYF. The DNA of the CDR3 is TGTGCCAGCAGCATCGTGACAGGGGGCAACTACGAGCAGTACTTC. The chain links TRBV7-2 to TRBJ2-7, with 10 bases fitting TRBD1. Trimming removed 5 bases from V and 3 bases from J; junction bases left unmatched: 7. The CDR3 extends over 15 amino acids. Germline V gene lookup returns CDR1 SGHTA and CDR2 FQGNSA.

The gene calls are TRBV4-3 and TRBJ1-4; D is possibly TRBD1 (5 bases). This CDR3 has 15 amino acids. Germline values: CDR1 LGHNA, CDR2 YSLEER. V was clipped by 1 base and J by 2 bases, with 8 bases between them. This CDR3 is CASSQGWGTNEKLFF. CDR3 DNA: TGCGCCAGCAGCCAAGGCTGGGGCACTAATGAAAAACTGTTTTTT.

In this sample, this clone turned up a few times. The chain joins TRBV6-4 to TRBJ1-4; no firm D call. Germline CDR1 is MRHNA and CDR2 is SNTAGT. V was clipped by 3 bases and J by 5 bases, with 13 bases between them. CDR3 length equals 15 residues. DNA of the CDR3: TGTGCCAGCAGTGAAACCCCCTCCGGGAATGAAAAACTGTTTTTT. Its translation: CASSETPSGNEKLFF.